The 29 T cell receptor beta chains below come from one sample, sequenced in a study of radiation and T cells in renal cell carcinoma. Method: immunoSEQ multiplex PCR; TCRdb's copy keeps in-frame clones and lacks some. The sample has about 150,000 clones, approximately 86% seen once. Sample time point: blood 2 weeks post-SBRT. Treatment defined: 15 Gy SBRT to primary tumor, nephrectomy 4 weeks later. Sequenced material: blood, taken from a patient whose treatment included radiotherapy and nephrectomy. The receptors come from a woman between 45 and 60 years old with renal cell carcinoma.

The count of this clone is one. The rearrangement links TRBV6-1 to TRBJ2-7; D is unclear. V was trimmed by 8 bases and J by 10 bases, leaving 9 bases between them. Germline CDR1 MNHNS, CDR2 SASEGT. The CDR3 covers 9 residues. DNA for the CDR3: TGTGCCAGCTCGGGCCGACAGTACTTC. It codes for CASSGRQYF.

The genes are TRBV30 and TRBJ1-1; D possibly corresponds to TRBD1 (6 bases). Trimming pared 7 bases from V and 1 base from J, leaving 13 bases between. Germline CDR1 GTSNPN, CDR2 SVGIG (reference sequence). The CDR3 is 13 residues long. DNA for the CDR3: TGTGCCTATCACGGACAGCCGAACACTGAAGCTTTCTTT. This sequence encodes CAYHGQPNTEAFF.

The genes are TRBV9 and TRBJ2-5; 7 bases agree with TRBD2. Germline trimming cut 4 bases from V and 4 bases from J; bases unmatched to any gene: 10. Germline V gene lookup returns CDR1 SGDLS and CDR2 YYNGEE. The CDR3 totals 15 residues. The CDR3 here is CASSPGEGPPETQYF. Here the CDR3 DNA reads TGTGCCAGCAGCCCCGGGGAGGGACCCCCAGAGACCCAGTACTTC.

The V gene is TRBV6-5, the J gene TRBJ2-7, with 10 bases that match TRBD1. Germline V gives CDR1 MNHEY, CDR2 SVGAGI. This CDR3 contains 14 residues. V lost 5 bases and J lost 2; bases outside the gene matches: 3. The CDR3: CASSKGQGTYEQYF. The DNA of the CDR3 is TGTGCCAGCAGTAAGGGACAGGGGACCTACGAGCAGTACTTC.

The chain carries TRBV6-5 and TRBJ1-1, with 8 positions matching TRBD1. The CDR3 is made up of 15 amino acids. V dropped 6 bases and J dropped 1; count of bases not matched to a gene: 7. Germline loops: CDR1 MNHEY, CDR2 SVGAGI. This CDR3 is CASSDRGRTNTEAFF. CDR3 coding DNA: TGTGCCAGCAGCGACAGGGGTCGAACGAACACTGAAGCTTTCTTT.

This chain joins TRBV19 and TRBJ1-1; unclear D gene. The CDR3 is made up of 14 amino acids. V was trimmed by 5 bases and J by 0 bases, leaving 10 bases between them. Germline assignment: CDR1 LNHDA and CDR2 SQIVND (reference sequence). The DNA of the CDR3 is TGTGCCAGTAGTGGCGTAACCCTGAACACTGAAGCTTTCTTT. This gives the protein CASSGVTLNTEAFF.

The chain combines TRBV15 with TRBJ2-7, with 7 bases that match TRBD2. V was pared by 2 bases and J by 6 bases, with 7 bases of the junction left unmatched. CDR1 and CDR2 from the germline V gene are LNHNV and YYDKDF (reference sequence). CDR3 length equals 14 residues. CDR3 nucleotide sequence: TGTGCCACCAGCAGAACGACTAGCTTTCTCGAGCAGTACTTC. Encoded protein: CATSRTTSFLEQYF.

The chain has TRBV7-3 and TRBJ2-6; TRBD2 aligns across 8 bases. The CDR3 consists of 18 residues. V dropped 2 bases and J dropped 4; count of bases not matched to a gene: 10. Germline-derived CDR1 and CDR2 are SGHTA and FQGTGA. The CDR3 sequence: CASSLSSGGALGANVLTF. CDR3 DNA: TGTGCCAGCAGCTTATCCTCCGGGGGGGCCTTAGGGGCCAACGTCCTGACTTTC. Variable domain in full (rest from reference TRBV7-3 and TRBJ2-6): GAGVSQTPSNKVTEKGKYVELRCDPISGHTALYWYRQSLGQGPEFLIYFQGTGAADDSGLPNDRFFAVRPEGSVSTLKIQRTERGDSAVYLCASSLSSGGALGANVLTFGAGSRLTVL.

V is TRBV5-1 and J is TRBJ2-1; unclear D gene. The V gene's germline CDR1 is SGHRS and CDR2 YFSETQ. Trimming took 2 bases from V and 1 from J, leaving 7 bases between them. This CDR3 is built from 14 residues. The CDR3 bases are TGCGCCAGCAGCTTCGTCCAGTCCTACAATGAGCAGTTCTTC. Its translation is CASSFVQSYNEQFF.

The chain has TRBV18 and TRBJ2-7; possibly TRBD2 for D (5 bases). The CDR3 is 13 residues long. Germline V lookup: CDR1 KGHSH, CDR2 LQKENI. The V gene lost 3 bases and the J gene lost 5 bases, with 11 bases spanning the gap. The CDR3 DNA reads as TGTGCCAGCTCACCTTTAGACGGGAACGAGCAGTACTTC. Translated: CASSPLDGNEQYF.

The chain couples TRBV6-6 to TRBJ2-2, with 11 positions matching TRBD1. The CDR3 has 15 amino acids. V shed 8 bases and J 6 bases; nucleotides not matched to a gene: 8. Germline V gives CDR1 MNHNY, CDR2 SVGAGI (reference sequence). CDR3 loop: CASAMGTGGAGELFF. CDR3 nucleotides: TGTGCCAGCGCAATGGGGACAGGGGGAGCCGGGGAGCTGTTTTTT.

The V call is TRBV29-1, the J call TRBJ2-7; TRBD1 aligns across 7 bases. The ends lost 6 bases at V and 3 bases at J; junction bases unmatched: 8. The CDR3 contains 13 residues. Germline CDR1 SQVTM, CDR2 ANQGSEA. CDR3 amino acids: CSVRLGGNYEQYF. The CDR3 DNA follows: TGCAGCGTCCGGTTAGGGGGCAACTACGAGCAGTACTTC.

Here the CDR3 reads CAWSGQPISPLHF. The CDR3 bases are TGTGCCTGGAGTGGACAGCCGATTTCACCCCTCCACTTT. The gene calls are TRBV30 and TRBJ1-6; D perhaps matches TRBD1 (5 bases). The CDR3 is 13 residues long. V lost 1 base and J lost 9, with 10 bases in between. Germline assignment: CDR1 GTSNPN and CDR2 SVGIG (reference sequence).

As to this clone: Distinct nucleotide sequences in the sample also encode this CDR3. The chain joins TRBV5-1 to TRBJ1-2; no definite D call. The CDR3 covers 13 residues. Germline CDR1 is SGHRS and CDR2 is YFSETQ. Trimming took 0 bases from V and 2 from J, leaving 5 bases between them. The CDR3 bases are TGCGCCAGCAGCTTGGCCGGGAACTATGGCTACACCTTC. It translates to CASSLAGNYGYTF.

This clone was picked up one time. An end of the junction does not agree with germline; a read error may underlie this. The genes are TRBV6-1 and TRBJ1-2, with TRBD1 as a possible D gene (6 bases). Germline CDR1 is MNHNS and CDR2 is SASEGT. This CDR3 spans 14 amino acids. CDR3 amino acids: CASREGGGVHGYTF. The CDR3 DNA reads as TGTGCCAGCAGGGAAGGGGGAGGGGTCCATGGCTACACCTTC.

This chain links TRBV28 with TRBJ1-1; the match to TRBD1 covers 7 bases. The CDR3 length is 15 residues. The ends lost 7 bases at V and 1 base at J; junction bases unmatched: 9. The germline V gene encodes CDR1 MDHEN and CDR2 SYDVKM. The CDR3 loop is CASKPPRGTNTEAFF. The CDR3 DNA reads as TGTGCCAGCAAACCTCCCAGGGGGACGAACACTGAAGCTTTCTTT.

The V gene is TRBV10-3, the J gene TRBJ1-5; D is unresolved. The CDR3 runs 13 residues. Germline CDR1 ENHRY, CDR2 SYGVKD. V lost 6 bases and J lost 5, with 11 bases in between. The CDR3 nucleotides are TGTGCCATCAGGGGGATCGACGATCAGCCCCAGCATTTT. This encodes CAIRGIDDQPQHF.

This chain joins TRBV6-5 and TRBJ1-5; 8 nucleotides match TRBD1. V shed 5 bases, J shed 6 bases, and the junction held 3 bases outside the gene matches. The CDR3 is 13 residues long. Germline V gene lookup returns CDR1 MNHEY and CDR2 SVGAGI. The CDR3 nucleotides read TGTGCCAGCAGTAGGACAGGGCGTCAGCCCCAGCATTTT. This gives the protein CASSRTGRQPQHF.

The CDR3 DNA is TGTGCCAGCAGCTTACGGGGCGGACGCTACGAGCAGTACTTC. Protein: CASSLRGGRYEQYF. This chain joins TRBV5-6 and TRBJ2-7; D is perhaps TRBD1 or TRBD2 (5 bases each). This CDR3 comprises 14 residues. Germline lookup yields CDR1 SGHDT and CDR2 YYEEEE. V dropped 2 bases and J dropped 3 bases, with 12 bases sitting between them.

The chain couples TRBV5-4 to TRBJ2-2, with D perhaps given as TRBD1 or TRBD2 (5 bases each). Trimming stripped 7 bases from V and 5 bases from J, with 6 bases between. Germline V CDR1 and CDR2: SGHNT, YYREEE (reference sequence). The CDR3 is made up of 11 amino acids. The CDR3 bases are TGTGCCAGCGGGGGAACCGGGGAGCTGTTTTTT. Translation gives CASGGTGELFF.

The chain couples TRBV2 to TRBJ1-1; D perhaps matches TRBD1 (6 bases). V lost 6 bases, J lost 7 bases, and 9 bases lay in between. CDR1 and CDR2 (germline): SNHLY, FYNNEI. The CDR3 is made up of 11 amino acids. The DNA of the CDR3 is TGTGCCAGCAGATCCAGGGGTGAAGCTTTCTTT. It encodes CASRSRGEAFF.

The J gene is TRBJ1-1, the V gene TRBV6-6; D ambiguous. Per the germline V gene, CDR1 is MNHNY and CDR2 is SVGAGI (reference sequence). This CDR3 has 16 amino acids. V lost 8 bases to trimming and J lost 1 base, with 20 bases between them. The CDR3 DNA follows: TGTGCCAGCTTGACTTGGGAGGGTAGGGCGAACACTGAAGCTTTCTTT. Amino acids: CASLTWEGRANTEAFF.

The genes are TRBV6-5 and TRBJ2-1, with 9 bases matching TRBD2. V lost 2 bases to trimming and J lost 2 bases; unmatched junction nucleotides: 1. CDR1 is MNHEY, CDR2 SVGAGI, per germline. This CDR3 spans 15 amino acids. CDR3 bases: TGTGCCAGCAGTTACCGCGGGGGGGCCTACAATGAGCAGTTCTTC. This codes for CASSYRGGAYNEQFF.

CDR3: CASSFSGSYNEQFF. The CDR3 DNA is TGTGCCAGCAGCTTCTCAGGCTCCTACAATGAGCAGTTCTTC. This sequence joins TRBV7-9 and TRBJ2-1; D remains ambiguous. CDR1 and CDR2 (germline): SEHNR, FQNEAQ (reference sequence). This CDR3 has 14 residues. The V end was cut by 3 bases, the J end by 0 bases, with 6 bases between. Using reference TRBV7-9 and TRBJ2-1 for the parts outside the CDR3, the full variable domain is DTGVSQNPRHKITKRGQNVTFRCDPISEHNRLYWYRQTLGQGPEFLTYFQNEAQLEKSRLLSDRFSAERPKGSFSTLEIQRTEQGDSAMYLCASSFSGSYNEQFFGPGTRLTVL.

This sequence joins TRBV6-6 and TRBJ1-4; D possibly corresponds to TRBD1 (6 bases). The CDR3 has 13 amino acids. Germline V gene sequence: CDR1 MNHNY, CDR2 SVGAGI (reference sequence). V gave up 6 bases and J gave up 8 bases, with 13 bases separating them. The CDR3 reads CASSRDIWEKLFF. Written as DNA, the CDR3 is TGTGCCAGCAGCCGGGACATATGGGAAAAACTGTTTTTT.

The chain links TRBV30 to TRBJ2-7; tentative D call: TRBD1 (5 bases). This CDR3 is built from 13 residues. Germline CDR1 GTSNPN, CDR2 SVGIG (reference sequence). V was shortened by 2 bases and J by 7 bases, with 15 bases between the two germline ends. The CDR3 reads CAWSRQGAGEQYF. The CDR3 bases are TGTGCCTGGAGTCGGCAGGGTGCTGGGGAGCAGTACTTC.

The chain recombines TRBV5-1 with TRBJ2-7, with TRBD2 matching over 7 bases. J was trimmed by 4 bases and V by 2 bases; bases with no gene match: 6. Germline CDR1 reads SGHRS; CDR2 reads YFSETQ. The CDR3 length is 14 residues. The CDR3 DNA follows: TGCGCCAGCAGCTTCGGCGGGGGACTTTACGAGCAGTACTTC. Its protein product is CASSFGGGLYEQYF.

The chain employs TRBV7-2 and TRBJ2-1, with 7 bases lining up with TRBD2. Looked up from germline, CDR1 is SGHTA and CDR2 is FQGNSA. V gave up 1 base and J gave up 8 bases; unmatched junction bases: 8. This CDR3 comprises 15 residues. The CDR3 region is CASSLGGGQGHEQFF. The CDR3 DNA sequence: TGTGCCAGCAGCTTAGGGGGAGGGCAGGGCCATGAGCAGTTCTTC.

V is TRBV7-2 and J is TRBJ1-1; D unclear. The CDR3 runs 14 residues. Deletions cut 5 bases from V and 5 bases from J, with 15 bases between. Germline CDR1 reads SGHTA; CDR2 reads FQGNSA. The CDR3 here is CASSPMSRFTEAFF. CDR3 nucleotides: TGTGCCAGCAGCCCGATGTCCAGATTTACTGAAGCTTTCTTT.